This T cell receptor (beta chain) comes out of a study of blood T cells in healthy people across ages. Trimming shortened V by 5 bases and J by 7 bases, and 17 bases separated the two germline ends. The CDR3 consists of 14 residues. From germline, CDR1 is SEHNR and CDR2 FQNEAQ (reference sequence). PCR was performed a second time for about 6 to 12 cycles using a sample-barcoded 5' primer and a J-beta primer mix. Sequencing of every sample gave 2.5 million or more CDR3-containing paired-end reads. Each CDR3 protein gets one entry after TCRdb re-called the 5' RACE reads with MiXCR. Of hundreds of thousands of distinct CDR3 sequences in the sample, roughly 40% are singletons; the top ten hold roughly 13%.

Sample: blood. The TCR originated in a man younger than 35 in good health. The chain uses TRBV7-9 and TRBJ1-2; D ambiguous. In DNA form, the CDR3 reads TGTGCCAGCAGCCTACCACTCACTCTGGGTGGCTACACCTTC. Translating gives CASSLPLTLGGYTF.